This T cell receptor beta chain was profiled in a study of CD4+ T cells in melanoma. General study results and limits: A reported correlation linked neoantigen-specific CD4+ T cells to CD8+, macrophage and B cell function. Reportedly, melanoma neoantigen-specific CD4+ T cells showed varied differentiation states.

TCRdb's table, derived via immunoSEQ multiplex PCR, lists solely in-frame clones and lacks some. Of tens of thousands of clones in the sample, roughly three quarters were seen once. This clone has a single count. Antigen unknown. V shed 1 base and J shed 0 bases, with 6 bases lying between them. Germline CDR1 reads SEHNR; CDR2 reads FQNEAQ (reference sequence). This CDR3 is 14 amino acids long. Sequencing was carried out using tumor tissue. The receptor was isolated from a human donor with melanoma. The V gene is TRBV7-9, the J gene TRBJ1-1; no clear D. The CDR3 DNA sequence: TGTGCCAGCAGCTTAGGGGTGGTGAACACTGAAGCTTTCTTT. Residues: CASSLGVVNTEAFF.